This T cell receptor beta chain was captured by sequencing in a study of blood T cells in healthy people across ages. Whole-study results and caveats: Higher diversity, along with more naive CD4+ cells, distinguished long-lived donors from aged donors. Significant beta diversity loss was already apparent by age roughly 38, declining roughly linearly. The study lacked donor CMV status, which possibly confounded expanded clonotype changes.

Drawn from each donor were approximately 9.5 milliliters of peripheral blood. This CDR3 region has 14 residues. Germline CDR1 and CDR2: SGHTS and YDEGEE. Primed by a sample-barcoded 5' primer and a J-beta primer mix, a second PCR proceeded for 7 to 11 cycles. In TCRdb, the 5' RACE reads were re-called with MiXCR into one record per CDR3 protein. This table holds roughly 1,300,000 distinct CDR3 sequences, approximately 59% found once. A remark on this clonotype: Its antigen is not known.

This sequence originates from a young man in good health. Sequencing used blood. This chain links TRBV5-8 with TRBJ2-4, with D unclear. The DNA end lines up better with TRBJ2-7; the J call may be wrong. CDR3 amino acids: CASSLGVSGAEQYF. CDR3 sequence (DNA): TGTGCCAGCAGCTTGGGCGTTTCGGGCGCCGAGCAGTACTTC.